These 6 T cell receptor beta chains were all obtained from the same sample, sequenced in a study of CD8+ T cells in alopecia areata. Following RNA extraction, reverse transcription yielded cDNA that acted as the sequencing template. Clones were read by immunoSEQ multiplex PCR, and TCRdb kept only the in-frame ones, dropping some. The sample includes some 31,000 clones, about 80% of them seen just once. The sample comprised NKG2D-low CD8+ T cells sorted from blood. The source of these receptors is a human donor with alopecia areata.

This sequence joins TRBV6-6 and TRBJ1-5; D may be TRBD1 (5 bases). The CDR3 extends over 13 amino acids. The V gene's germline CDR1 is MNHNY and CDR2 SVGAGI (reference sequence). V was pared by 5 bases and J by 1 base, with 6 bases between. This chain's CDR3 is CASSEGSNQPQHF. The DNA of the CDR3 is TGTGCCAGCAGTGAGGGGAGCAATCAGCCCCAGCATTTT.

The chain employs TRBV28 and TRBJ2-7, with TRBD1 identical over 12 bases. Germline lookup yields CDR1 MDHEN and CDR2 SYDVKM. V gave up 6 bases and J gave up 6 bases; unmatched junction bases: 9. The CDR3 extends over 15 amino acids. The CDR3 nucleotides read TGTGCCAGCAGACAACCCGGGACAGGGGGCGCCGAGCAGTACTTC. Its translation: CASRQPGTGGAEQYF.

This chain connects TRBV30 to TRBJ2-7, with TRBD1 identical over 11 bases. The J segment lost 4 bases and the V segment lost 4 bases, leaving 3 bases of the junction unmatched. The CDR3 consists of 13 residues. Germline values: CDR1 GTSNPN, CDR2 SVGIG (reference sequence). CDR3 sequence reads: CAWTGTGGYEQYF. The CDR3 DNA sequence: TGTGCCTGGACCGGGACAGGGGGTTACGAGCAGTACTTC.

This chain connects TRBV4-1 to TRBJ2-5; D perhaps matches TRBD1 (6 bases). There are 17 residues in the CDR3. Germline V CDR1 and CDR2: MGHRA, YSYEKL. The V end was cut by 0 bases, the J end by 4 bases, with 18 bases between. CDR3 DNA sequence: TGCGCCAGCAGCCAAGATGAGAGGCAGGGGATTCCAGAGACCCAGTACTTC. It specifies CASSQDERQGIPETQYF.

CDR3 in DNA: TGTGCCAGCAGTGAAGCGGCGGGGATCCCCACAGATACGCAGTATTTT. Translating it yields CASSEAAGIPTDTQYF. The rearrangement joins TRBV6-1 to TRBJ2-3, with D maybe TRBD2 (6 bases). Germline V gene sequence: CDR1 MNHNS, CDR2 SASEGT. V dropped 0 bases and J dropped 2 bases, with 12 bases sitting between them. The CDR3 covers 16 residues.

The genes are TRBV30 and TRBJ2-1; 7 bases are a match to TRBD2. The length of the CDR3 is 13 residues. The V gene's germline CDR1 is GTSNPN and CDR2 SVGIG (reference sequence). The V segment lost 4 bases and the J segment 7 bases; nucleotides outside the gene matches: 7. In nucleotides, the CDR3 is TGTGCCTGGACCAACAAGGGAGGGAATGAGCAGTTCTTC. It is translated as CAWTNKGGNEQFF. Full variable domain (outside the CDR3, taken from reference TRBV30 and TRBJ2-1): SQTIHQWPATLVQPVGSPLSLECTVEGTSNPNLYWYRQAAGRGLQLLFYSVGIGQISSEVPQNLSASRPQDRQFILSSKKLLLSDSGFYLCAWTNKGGNEQFFGPGTRLTVL.